This T cell receptor beta chain was obtained from a study of shared clonotypes between healthy human individuals. The assay used deep level. Generated by immunoSEQ multiplex PCR, the TCRdb table keeps only in-frame clones and is missing some. The sample includes approximately 740,000 clones, less than 85% of them seen just once. CDR3 size: 15 residues. Germline V gives CDR1 LGHNA, CDR2 YNFKEQ. Trimming cost V 1 base and J 5 bases; bases outside gene matches: 7. The rearrangement joins TRBV4-2 to TRBJ2-7; the match to TRBD1 covers 8 bases. What was sequenced was memory CD4+ T cells sorted from blood. Subset specified: CD45RA-negative fraction. The sequence came from a woman in her thirties in good health. CDR3 bases: TGTGCCAGCAGCCAAGCGGACAGGGAGTCCAACGAGCAGTACTTC. This encodes CASSQADRESNEQYF.